This T cell receptor (beta chain) was identified during a study of shared clonotypes between healthy human individuals. Samples left unsorted employed tens of millions of PBMCs for genomic DNA. TCRdb's table, derived via immunoSEQ multiplex PCR, lists solely in-frame clones and lacks some. Altogether hundreds of thousands of clones are present, roughly three quarters being singletons, with the ten largest covering around 12%. The V end lost 5 bases, the J end lost 8 bases, and 16 bases lay between the germline ends. This CDR3 has 14 residues. From germline, CDR1 is SGHTA and CDR2 FQGNSA. This clone was observed a single time. A much more abundant neighbour one base away suggests this may be a read error.

Sequenced: PBMCs. This clonotype was sampled from a woman in her thirties or forties in good health. Some clones in this sample may be carry-over from other donors' samples. The chain employs TRBV7-2 and TRBJ2-1, with a possible D match to TRBD2 (7 bases). The chain's CDR3 is CASSPGGSMDEQFF. In DNA form, the CDR3 reads TGTGCCAGCAGCCCGGGGGGCTCTATGGATGAGCAGTTCTTC.